This T cell receptor (beta chain) was identified in a study of blood T cell repertoires in COVID-19. This clone was seen a single time. V was shortened by 1 base and J by 7 bases, with 17 bases between the two germline ends. This CDR3 is built from 16 residues. In germline, CDR1 is LGHDT, CDR2 YNNKEL (reference sequence). In the authors' methods: Quantification of nucleated cells was approximated via reference gene primer amplification. Measured with immunoSEQ multiplex PCR; TCRdb has only the in-frame clones, and not every one. That table is the source of V, J and clone size, and D and trimming were worked out from the DNA. The sample lists roughly 480,000 clones; roughly 89% were seen once.

The chain employs TRBV3-1 (or the pseudogene TRBV3-2) and TRBJ2-4, with D possibly being TRBD2 (5 bases). What was sequenced was peripheral blood. The sequence was obtained from a young man with COVID-19, enrolled during active disease. Here the CDR3 DNA reads TGTGCCAGCAGCCAAGGAGCGGCAGGTGTAGCGAACATTCAGTACTTC. Residues: CASSQGAAGVANIQYF.